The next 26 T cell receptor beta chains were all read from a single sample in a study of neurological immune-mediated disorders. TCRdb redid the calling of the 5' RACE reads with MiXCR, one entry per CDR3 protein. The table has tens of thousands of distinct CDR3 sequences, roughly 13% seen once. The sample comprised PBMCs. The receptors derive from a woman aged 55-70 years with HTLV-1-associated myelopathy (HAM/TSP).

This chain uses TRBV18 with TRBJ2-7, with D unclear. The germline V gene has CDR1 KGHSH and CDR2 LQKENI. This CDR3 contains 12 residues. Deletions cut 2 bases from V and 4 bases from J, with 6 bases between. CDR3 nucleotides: TGTGCCAGCTCACCAGCCCAGTACGAGCAGTACTTC. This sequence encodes CASSPAQYEQYF.

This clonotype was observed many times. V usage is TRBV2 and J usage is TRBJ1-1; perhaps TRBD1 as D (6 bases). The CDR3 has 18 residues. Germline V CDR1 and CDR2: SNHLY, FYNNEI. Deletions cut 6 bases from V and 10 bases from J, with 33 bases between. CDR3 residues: CASSLGQLSIISIRVAFF. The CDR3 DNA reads TGTGCCAGCAGCCTCGGACAGCTCTCAATAATCTCCATTAGGGTAGCTTTCTTT.

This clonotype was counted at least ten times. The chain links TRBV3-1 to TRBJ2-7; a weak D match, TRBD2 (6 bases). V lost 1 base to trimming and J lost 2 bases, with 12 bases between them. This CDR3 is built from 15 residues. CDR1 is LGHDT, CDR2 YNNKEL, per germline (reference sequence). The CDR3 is CASSQARLVPYEQYF. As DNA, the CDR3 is TGTGCCAGCAGCCAAGCCCGACTAGTTCCCTACGAGCAGTACTTC.

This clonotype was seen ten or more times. The CDR3 loop reads CASSVRDRGNTGELFF. Here the CDR3 DNA reads TGTGCCAGCAGCGTAAGGGACAGGGGCAACACCGGGGAGCTGTTTTTT. The chain has TRBV9 and TRBJ2-2, with 10 bases matching TRBD1. Germline V lookup: CDR1 SGDLS, CDR2 YYNGEE. CDR3 length: 16 amino acids. With V trimmed by 1 base and J by 2 bases, 2 bases remained unmatched.

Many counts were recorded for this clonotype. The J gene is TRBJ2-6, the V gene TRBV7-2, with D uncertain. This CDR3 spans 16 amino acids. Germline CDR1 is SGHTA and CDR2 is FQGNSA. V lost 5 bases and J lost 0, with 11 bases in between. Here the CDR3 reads CASSTLTVSGANVLTF. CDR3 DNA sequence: TGTGCCAGCAGCACACTGACGGTCTCTGGGGCCAACGTCCTGACTTTC. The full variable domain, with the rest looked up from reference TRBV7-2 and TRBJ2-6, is GAGVSQSPSNKVTEKGKDVELRCDPISGHTALYWYRQSLGQGLEFLIYFQGNSAPDKSGLPSDRFSAERTGGSVSTLTIQRTQQEDSAVYLCASSTLTVSGANVLTFGAGSRLTVL.

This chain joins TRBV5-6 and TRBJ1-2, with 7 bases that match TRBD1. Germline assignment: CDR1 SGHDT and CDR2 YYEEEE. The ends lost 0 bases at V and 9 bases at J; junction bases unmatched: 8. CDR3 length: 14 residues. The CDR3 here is CASSLGRGRACYTF. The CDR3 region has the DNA TGTGCCAGCAGCTTGGGTAGGGGGCGTGCTTGCTACACCTTC.

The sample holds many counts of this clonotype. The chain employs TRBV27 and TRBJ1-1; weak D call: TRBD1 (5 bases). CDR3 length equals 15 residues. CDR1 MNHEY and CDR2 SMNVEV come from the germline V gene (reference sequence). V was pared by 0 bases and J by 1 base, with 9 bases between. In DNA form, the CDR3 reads TGTGCCAGCAGTTTATCGGGAGGGGCGAACACTGAAGCTTTCTTT. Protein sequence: CASSLSGGANTEAFF.

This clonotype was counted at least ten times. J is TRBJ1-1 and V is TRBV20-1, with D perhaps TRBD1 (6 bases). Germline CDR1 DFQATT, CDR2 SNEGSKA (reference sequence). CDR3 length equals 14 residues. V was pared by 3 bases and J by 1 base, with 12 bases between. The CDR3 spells CSASSGHSNTEAFF. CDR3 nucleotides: TGCAGTGCTAGTTCGGGACACTCGAACACTGAAGCTTTCTTT.

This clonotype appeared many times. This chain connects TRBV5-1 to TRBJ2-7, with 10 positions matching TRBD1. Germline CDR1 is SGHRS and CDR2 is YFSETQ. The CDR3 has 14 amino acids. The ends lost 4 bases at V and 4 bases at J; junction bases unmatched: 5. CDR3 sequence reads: CASSMTGGNYEQYF. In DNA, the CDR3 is TGCGCCAGCAGCATGACAGGGGGCAATTACGAGCAGTACTTC. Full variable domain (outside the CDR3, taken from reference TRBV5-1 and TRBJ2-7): KAGVTQTPRYLIKTRGQQVTLSCSPISGHRSVSWYQQTPGQGLQFLFEYFSETQRNKGNFPGRFSGRQFSNSRSEMNVSTLELGDSALYLCASSMTGGNYEQYFGPGTRLTVT.

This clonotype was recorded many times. DNA of the CDR3: TGCAGCGTTGAGGAGGGTAACGGCTACACCTTC. It translates to CSVEEGNGYTF. This sequence joins TRBV29-1 and TRBJ1-2; D is ambiguous. CDR3 length: 11 residues. Trimming shortened V by 3 bases and J by 8 bases, and 10 bases separated the two germline ends. Germline V lookup: CDR1 SQVTM, CDR2 ANQGSEA.

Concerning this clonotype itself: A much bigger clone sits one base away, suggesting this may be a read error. In DNA form, the CDR3 reads TGCGCCAGCAGCTTACTCCGGGACAGGGGGCTTAGCACAGATACGCATTATTTT. Amino acids: CASSLLRDRGLSTDTHYF. V and J are TRBV5-1 and TRBJ2-3, with 12 bases lining up with TRBD1. CDR3 length: 18 residues. CDR1 and CDR2 from the germline V gene are SGHRS and YFSETQ.

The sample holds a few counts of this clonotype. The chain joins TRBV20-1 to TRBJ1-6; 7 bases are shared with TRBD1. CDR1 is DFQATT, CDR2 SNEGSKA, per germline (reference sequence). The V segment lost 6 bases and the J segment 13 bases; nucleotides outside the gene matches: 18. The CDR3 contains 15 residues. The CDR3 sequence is CSARGETGIGSPLHF. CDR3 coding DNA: TGCAGTGCGAGGGGAGAGACAGGGATCGGGAGTCCCCTCCACTTT.

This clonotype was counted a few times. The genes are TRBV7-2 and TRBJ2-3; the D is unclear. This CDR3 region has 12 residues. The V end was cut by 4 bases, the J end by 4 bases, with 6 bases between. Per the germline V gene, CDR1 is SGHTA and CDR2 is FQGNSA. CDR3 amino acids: CASSSEADTQYF. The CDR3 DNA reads TGTGCCAGCAGCTCAGAAGCAGATACGCAGTATTTT.

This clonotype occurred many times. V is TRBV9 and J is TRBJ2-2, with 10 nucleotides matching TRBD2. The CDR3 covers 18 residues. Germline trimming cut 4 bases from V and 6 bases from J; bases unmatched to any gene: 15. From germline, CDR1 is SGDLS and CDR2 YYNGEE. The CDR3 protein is CASSPRMGLAGDAGELFF. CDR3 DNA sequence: TGTGCCAGCAGCCCCCGAATGGGCCTAGCGGGAGATGCCGGGGAGCTGTTTTTT. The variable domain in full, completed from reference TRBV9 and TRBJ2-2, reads DSGVTQTPKHLITATGQRVTLRCSPRSGDLSVYWYQQSLDQGLQFLIQYYNGEERAKGNILERFSAQQFPDLHSELNLSSLELGDSALYFCASSPRMGLAGDAGELFFGEGSRLTVL.

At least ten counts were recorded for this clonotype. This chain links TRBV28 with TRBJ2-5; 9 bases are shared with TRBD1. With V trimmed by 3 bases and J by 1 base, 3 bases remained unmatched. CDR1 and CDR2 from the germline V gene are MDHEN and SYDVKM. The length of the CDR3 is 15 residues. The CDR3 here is CASSFETGGQETQYF. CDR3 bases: TGTGCCAGCAGTTTCGAGACAGGGGGCCAAGAGACCCAGTACTTC.

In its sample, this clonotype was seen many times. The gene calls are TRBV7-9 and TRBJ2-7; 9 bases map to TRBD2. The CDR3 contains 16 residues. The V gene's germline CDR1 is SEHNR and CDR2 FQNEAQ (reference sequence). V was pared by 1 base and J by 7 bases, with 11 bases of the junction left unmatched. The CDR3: CASSLGAGGPFKEQYF. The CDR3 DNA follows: TGTGCCAGCAGCTTAGGAGCGGGAGGTCCTTTTAAAGAGCAGTACTTC.

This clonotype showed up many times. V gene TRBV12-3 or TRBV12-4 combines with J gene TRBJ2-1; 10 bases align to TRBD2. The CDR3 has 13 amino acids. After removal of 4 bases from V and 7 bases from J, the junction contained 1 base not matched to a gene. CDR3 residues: CASSWTSGNEQFF. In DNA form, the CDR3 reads TGTGCCAGCAGTTGGACTAGCGGTAATGAGCAGTTCTTC.

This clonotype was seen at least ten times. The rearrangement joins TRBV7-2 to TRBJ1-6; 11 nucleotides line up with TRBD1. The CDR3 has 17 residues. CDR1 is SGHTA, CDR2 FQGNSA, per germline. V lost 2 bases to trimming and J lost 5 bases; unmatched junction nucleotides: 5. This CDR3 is CASSLRPGQGDNSPLHF. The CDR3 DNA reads TGTGCCAGCAGCTTAAGACCGGGACAGGGGGATAATTCACCCCTCCACTTT.

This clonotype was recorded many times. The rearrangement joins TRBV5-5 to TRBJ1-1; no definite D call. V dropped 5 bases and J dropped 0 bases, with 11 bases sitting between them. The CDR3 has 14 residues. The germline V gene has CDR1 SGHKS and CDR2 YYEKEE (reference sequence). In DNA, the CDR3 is TGTGCCAGCAGTCTCGCCAACCTGAACACTGAAGCTTTCTTT. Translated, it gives CASSLANLNTEAFF.

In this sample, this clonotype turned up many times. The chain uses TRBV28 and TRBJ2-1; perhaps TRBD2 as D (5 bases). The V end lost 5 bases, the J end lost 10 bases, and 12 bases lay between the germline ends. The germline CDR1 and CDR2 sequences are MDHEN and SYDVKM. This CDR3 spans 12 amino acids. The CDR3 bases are TGTGCCAGCAGTGCCCTAAAGCGGGAGCAGTTCTTC. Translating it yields CASSALKREQFF.

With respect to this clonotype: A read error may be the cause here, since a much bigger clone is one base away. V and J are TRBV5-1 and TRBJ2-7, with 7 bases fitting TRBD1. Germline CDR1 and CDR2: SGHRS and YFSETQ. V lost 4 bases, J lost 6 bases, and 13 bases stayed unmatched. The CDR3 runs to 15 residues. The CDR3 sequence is CASSPQGTANLEQYF. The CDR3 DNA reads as TGCGCCAGCAGCCCACAGGGGACAGCGAACCTCGAGCAGTACTTC.

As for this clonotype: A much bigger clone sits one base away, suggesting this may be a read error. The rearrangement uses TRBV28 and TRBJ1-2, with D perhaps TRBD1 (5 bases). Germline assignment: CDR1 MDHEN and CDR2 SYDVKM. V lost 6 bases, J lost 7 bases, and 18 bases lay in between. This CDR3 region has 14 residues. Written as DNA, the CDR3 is TGTGCCAGCAGGAAACAGGAGTATCTGGGTGGCTACACCTTC. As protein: CASRKQEYLGGYTF.

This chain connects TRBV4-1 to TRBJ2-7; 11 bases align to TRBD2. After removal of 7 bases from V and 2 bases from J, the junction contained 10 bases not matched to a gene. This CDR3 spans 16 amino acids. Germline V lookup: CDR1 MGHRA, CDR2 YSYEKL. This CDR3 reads CASNPGTSGPAYEQYF. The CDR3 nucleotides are TGCGCCAGCAACCCCGGGACTAGCGGCCCAGCCTACGAGCAGTACTTC.

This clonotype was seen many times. CDR3 DNA sequence: TGCGCCAGCAGCTTGTACGGGGGCTCCTACGAGCAGTACTTC. It yields the protein CASSLYGGSYEQYF. The V gene is TRBV5-1, the J gene TRBJ2-7, with D tentatively TRBD2 (6 bases). Germline V gene data show CDR1 as SGHRS and CDR2 as YFSETQ. The length of the CDR3 is 14 residues. V lost 1 base, J lost 0 bases, and 8 bases lay in between. Supplemented by reference TRBV5-1 and TRBJ2-7, the full variable domain reads KAGVTQTPRYLIKTRGQQVTLSCSPISGHRSVSWYQQTPGQGLQFLFEYFSETQRNKGNFPGRFSGRQFSNSRSEMNVSTLELGDSALYLCASSLYGGSYEQYFGPGTRLTVT.

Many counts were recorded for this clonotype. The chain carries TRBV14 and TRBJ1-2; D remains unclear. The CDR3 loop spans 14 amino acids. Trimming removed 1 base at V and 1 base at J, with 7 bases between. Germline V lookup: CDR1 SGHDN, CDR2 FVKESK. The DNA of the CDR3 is TGTGCCAGCAGCCAAGGTACCCTTAACTATGGCTACACCTTC. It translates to CASSQGTLNYGYTF.

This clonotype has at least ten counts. The CDR3 sequence is CASSLGGVMVYEQYF. CDR3 DNA sequence: TGCGCCAGCAGCTTGGGAGGTGTGATGGTCTACGAGCAGTACTTC. The chain has TRBV5-1 and TRBJ2-7, with D unresolved. Deletions cut 0 bases from V and 3 bases from J, with 13 bases between. CDR1 is SGHRS and CDR2 is YFSETQ in the germline V gene. CDR3 length equals 15 residues.